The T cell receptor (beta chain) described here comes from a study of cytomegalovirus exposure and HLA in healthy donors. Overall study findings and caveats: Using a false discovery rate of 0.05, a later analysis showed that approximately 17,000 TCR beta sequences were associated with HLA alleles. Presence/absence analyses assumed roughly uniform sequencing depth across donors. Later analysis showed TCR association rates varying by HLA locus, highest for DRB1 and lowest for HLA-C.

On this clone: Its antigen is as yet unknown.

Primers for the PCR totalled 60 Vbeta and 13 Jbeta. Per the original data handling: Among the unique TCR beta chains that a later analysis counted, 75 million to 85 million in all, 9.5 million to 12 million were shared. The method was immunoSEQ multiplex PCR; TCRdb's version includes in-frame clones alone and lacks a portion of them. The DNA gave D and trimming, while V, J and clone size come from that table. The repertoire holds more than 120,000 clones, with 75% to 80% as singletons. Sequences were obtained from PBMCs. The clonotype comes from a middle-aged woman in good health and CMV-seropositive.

The CDR3 loop reads CATSRDSWTEAFF. The CDR3 DNA follows: TGTGCCACCAGCAGAGACAGTTGGACTGAAGCTTTCTTT. V gene TRBV15 combines with J gene TRBJ1-1; D is ambiguous. The V and J ends lost 0 bases and 5 bases respectively, with 7 bases between them. CDR1 LNHNV and CDR2 YYDKDF come from the germline V gene (reference sequence). This CDR3 has 13 amino acids.